These 31 T cell receptor beta chains were sequenced from one sample in a study of cytomegalovirus exposure and HLA in healthy donors. Primers included in the PCR were 60 Vbeta and 13 Jbeta primers. Assay: immunoSEQ multiplex PCR; the TCRdb copy retains only in-frame clones and omits some. The data show 130,000 to 150,000 clones, about 86% seen once. The sample comprised PBMCs. The source of these receptors is a man aged 35-49 years in good health and CMV-seropositive.

J is TRBJ1-4 and V is TRBV6-1; tentatively, D is TRBD1 (6 bases). The CDR3 totals 14 residues. The V end was cut by 8 bases, the J end by 5 bases, with 15 bases between. In germline, CDR1 is MNHNS, CDR2 SASEGT. CDR3 DNA sequence: TGTGCCAGCGGGGTCAGGGGAGACAATGAAAAACTGTTTTTT. It encodes CASGVRGDNEKLFF.

This chain uses TRBV5-4 with TRBJ1-1; TRBD1 matches at 7 bases. The CDR3 extends over 14 amino acids. With 3 bases clipped from V and 4 bases from J, the junction kept 6 bases outside the gene matches. Germline values: CDR1 SGHNT, CDR2 YYREEE (reference sequence). The CDR3 spells CASSWRQGGTEAFF. The DNA for the CDR3 is TGTGCCAGCAGCTGGAGACAGGGAGGCACTGAAGCTTTCTTT.

V and J are TRBV7-9 and TRBJ2-1; 7 nucleotides line up with TRBD2. The ends lost 0 bases at V and 9 bases at J; junction bases unmatched: 5. Germline V gene data show CDR1 as SEHNR and CDR2 as FQNEAQ (reference sequence). CDR3 length: 14 residues. CDR3 protein: CASSLAGGEGEQFF. The CDR3 region has the DNA TGTGCCAGCAGCTTAGCGGGGGGGGAGGGTGAGCAGTTCTTC.

The gene calls are TRBV10-3 and TRBJ1-5; 10 bases match TRBD1. The CDR3 consists of 18 residues. Germline V gives CDR1 ENHRY, CDR2 SYGVKD. V gave up 3 bases and J gave up 1 base; unmatched junction bases: 9. The CDR3 here is CAISDSTTGGWSNQPQHF. DNA of the CDR3: TGTGCCATCAGTGATTCTACGACAGGGGGCTGGAGCAATCAGCCCCAGCATTTT.

This rearrangement joins TRBV2 to TRBJ2-1; the match to TRBD2 covers 7 bases. The junction had 5 bases not matched to a gene; V was cut back by 3 bases and J by 6 bases. This CDR3 comprises 14 residues. Germline lookup yields CDR1 SNHLY and CDR2 FYNNEI. CDR3 amino acids: CASSEGDYTNEQFF. The CDR3 DNA reads as TGTGCCAGCAGTGAGGGGGACTATACCAATGAGCAGTTCTTC.

The chain recombines TRBV2 with TRBJ1-1, with TRBD1 as a possible D gene (6 bases). This CDR3 contains 11 residues. The V end lost 9 bases, the J end lost 1 base, and 6 bases lay between the germline ends. Germline V gene lookup returns CDR1 SNHLY and CDR2 FYNNEI. CDR3 loop: CARGQNTEAFF. CDR3 DNA sequence: TGTGCCAGGGGACAGAACACTGAAGCTTTCTTT.

The gene calls are TRBV30 and TRBJ1-1, with a tentative D call TRBD1 (5 bases). The CDR3 sequence is 13 residues long. CDR1 GTSNPN and CDR2 SVGIG come from the germline V gene (reference sequence). V was trimmed by 1 base and J by 3 bases, leaving 9 bases between them. CDR3 amino acids: CAWSARGYTEAFF. The CDR3 nucleotides read TGTGCCTGGAGTGCCCGGGGGTACACTGAAGCTTTCTTT.

This chain links TRBV7-9 with TRBJ1-1; no clear D gene. CDR3 length equals 13 residues. Trimming cost V 1 base and J 6 bases, with 9 bases left between them. From germline, CDR1 is SEHNR and CDR2 FQNEAQ (reference sequence). The CDR3 DNA follows: TGTGCCAGCAGCTTAGTACAGTCCTCTGAAGCTTTCTTT. Protein sequence: CASSLVQSSEAFF.

The J gene is TRBJ1-2, the V gene TRBV14; maybe TRBD1 (5 bases). The CDR3 consists of 15 residues. The germline V and J ends were trimmed by 4 bases and 6 bases, with 18 bases remaining between them. Looked up from germline, CDR1 is SGHDN and CDR2 is FVKESK. CDR3 in DNA: TGTGCCAGCAGCCTATACCAGGGTCGGGAGGATGGCTACACCTTC. It specifies CASSLYQGREDGYTF.

The chain combines TRBV5-1 with TRBJ2-7; 9 bases fit TRBD1. J gave up 10 bases and V 3 bases, and 14 bases lay outside the gene matches. This CDR3 is 15 amino acids long. Germline assignment: CDR1 SGHRS and CDR2 YFSETQ. CDR3 region: CASSSSTGGTRNQYF. The DNA for the CDR3 is TGCGCCAGCAGCTCAAGCACAGGGGGCACTCGAAACCAGTACTTC.

The chain recombines TRBV4-3 with TRBJ2-3; possibly TRBD2 for D (6 bases). Trimming removed 2 bases from V and 0 bases from J, with 9 bases in between. The CDR3 runs 15 residues. Germline V gene data show CDR1 as LGHNA and CDR2 as YSLEER. In nucleotides, the CDR3 is TGCGCCAGCAGCCAACTAGCGATGAGCACAGATACGCAGTATTTT. This gives the protein CASSQLAMSTDTQYF.

In DNA form, the CDR3 reads TGTGCCAGCAGCTTAGTGGGCGGACAGGGAAACATTCAGTACTTC. Encoded protein: CASSLVGGQGNIQYF. The chain is built from TRBV7-8 and TRBJ2-4; 8 bases align to TRBD1. The length of the CDR3 is 15 residues. Germline CDR1 is SGHVS and CDR2 is FQNEAQ. V shed 1 base, J shed 6 bases, and the junction held 5 bases outside the gene matches.

The chain recombines TRBV7-2 with TRBJ2-7, with 8 bases lining up with TRBD1. CDR3 length: 14 residues. CDR1 SGHTA and CDR2 FQGNSA come from the germline V gene. The V segment lost 2 bases and the J segment 2 bases; nucleotides outside the gene matches: 2. DNA of the CDR3: TGTGCCAGCAGCTTATGGACAGGGCCCTACGAGCAGTACTTC. Its protein product is CASSLWTGPYEQYF.

CDR3 bases: TGTGCCAGCAGCCTGAGCCGCCGCAGGGGGGCGGACACTGAAGCTTTCTTT. Residues: CASSLSRRRGADTEAFF. The chain is built from TRBV5-6 and TRBJ1-1; 7 nucleotides agree with TRBD1. The CDR3 runs 17 residues. Germline CDR1 is SGHDT and CDR2 is YYEEEE. J gave up 3 bases and V 4 bases, and 15 bases lay outside the gene matches.

The chain links TRBV27 to TRBJ2-5; D might be TRBD1 (6 bases). The CDR3 has 17 residues. Germline values: CDR1 MNHEY, CDR2 SMNVEV (reference sequence). V shed 6 bases and J shed 8 bases, with 28 bases lying between them. CDR3 sequence (DNA): TGTGCCAGCAGGACCAACCTACAGGGCGTGAGGAGGTTTACCCAGTACTTC. Translated: CASRTNLQGVRRFTQYF.

J is TRBJ1-1 and V is TRBV18; 7 nucleotides align to TRBD1. The CDR3 loop spans 17 amino acids. Germline V gives CDR1 KGHSH, CDR2 LQKENI. With V trimmed by 2 bases and J by 6 bases, 15 bases remained unmatched. Written as DNA, the CDR3 is TGTGCCAGCTCACCATACGAAAAGGACAGGAGAGCGGCTGAAGCTTTCTTT. Encoded protein: CASSPYEKDRRAAEAFF.

A single count supports this clone. The rearrangement joins TRBV19 to TRBJ1-1; the match to TRBD1 covers 7 bases. The CDR3 is made up of 13 amino acids. Germline assignment: CDR1 LNHDA and CDR2 SQIVND (reference sequence). The V segment lost 5 bases and the J segment 4 bases; nucleotides outside the gene matches: 4. The CDR3 region is CASSDRASTEAFF. CDR3 DNA: TGTGCCAGTAGTGACAGGGCCTCCACTGAAGCTTTCTTT.

On this clone itself: A junction end diverges from the germline sequence, so it may reflect a read error. The chain has TRBV7-2 and TRBJ2-7, with 13 positions matching TRBD2. The CDR3 extends over 13 amino acids. Germline V CDR1 and CDR2: SGHTA, FQGNSA. The CDR3 bases are TGTGCCAGCAGCTTAGGCGGACTAGCGGGAGATATCTTC. This sequence encodes CASSLGGLAGDIF.

J is TRBJ1-1 and V is TRBV18; a possible D gene is TRBD1 (5 bases). Germline loops: CDR1 KGHSH, CDR2 LQKENI. Trimming removed 3 bases at V and 2 bases at J, with 13 bases between. This CDR3 comprises 15 residues. In DNA form, the CDR3 reads TGTGCCAGCTCACCCCAGGGCTATAGTAACACTGAAGCTTTCTTT. It yields the protein CASSPQGYSNTEAFF.

The chain couples TRBV2 to TRBJ2-7; no reliable D call. V was shortened by 6 bases and J by 2 bases, with 14 bases between the two germline ends. This CDR3 contains 14 residues. Per the germline V gene, CDR1 is SNHLY and CDR2 is FYNNEI. CDR3 protein: CASRLAPETYEQYF. The CDR3 coding sequence is TGTGCCAGCAGGTTAGCCCCAGAAACCTACGAGCAGTACTTC.

This chain joins TRBV2 and TRBJ2-7; 9 positions agree with TRBD1. J gave up 5 bases and V 6 bases, and 8 bases lay outside the gene matches. CDR3 length: 14 amino acids. Per germline, CDR1 SNHLY and CDR2 FYNNEI. The CDR3 coding sequence is TGTGCCAGCAGCCCGACAGGGGGGATCGACGAGCAGTACTTC. It codes for CASSPTGGIDEQYF.

This chain uses TRBV18 with TRBJ1-5, with a possible D match to TRBD1 (5 bases). V was shortened by 2 bases and J by 0 bases, with 8 bases between the two germline ends. The germline V gene has CDR1 KGHSH and CDR2 LQKENI. This CDR3 is 15 amino acids long. The CDR3 reads CASSPGTYSNQPQHF. CDR3 nucleotides: TGTGCCAGCTCACCAGGGACTTATAGCAATCAGCCCCAGCATTTT.

The chain combines TRBV10-2 with TRBJ1-5; D gene ambiguous. CDR1 WSHSY and CDR2 SAAADI come from the germline V gene. The CDR3 contains 12 residues. Trimming took 3 bases from V and 5 from J, leaving 5 bases between them. The CDR3 sequence: CASSDPDQPQHF. The DNA of the CDR3 is TGCGCCAGCAGTGATCCAGATCAGCCCCAGCATTTT.

V usage is TRBV4-3 and J usage is TRBJ2-7; TRBD2 matches at 12 bases. CDR1 and CDR2 (germline): LGHNA, YSLEER. V lost 3 bases to trimming and J lost 0 bases; unmatched junction nucleotides: 0. This CDR3 has 15 amino acids. CDR3 in DNA: TGCGCCAGCAGCCAGACTAGCGGGGGCTCCTACGAGCAGTACTTC. Translating gives CASSQTSGGSYEQYF.

This rearrangement joins TRBV27 to TRBJ2-7; 7 bases are shared with TRBD1. CDR1 and CDR2 from the germline V gene are MNHEY and SMNVEV (reference sequence). Trimming took 5 bases from V and 0 from J; bases not matched to a gene: 7. This CDR3 region has 15 residues. CDR3 nucleotide sequence: TGTGCCAGCAGTCCCCTGGGGACAGCCTCCTACGAGCAGTACTTC. Translated: CASSPLGTASYEQYF.

V gene TRBV5-5 combines with J gene TRBJ2-7; the match to TRBD1 covers 8 bases. Germline lookup yields CDR1 SGHKS and CDR2 YYEKEE (reference sequence). CDR3 size: 17 residues. The V and J ends lost 5 bases and 1 base, in that order; junction bases with no gene match: 14. In DNA, the CDR3 is TGTGCCAGCAGGCAACGCCACGGGACAGGTAGTTCCTACGAGCAGTACTTC. It yields the protein CASRQRHGTGSSYEQYF.

This chain connects TRBV10-3 to TRBJ2-7, with TRBD1 identical over 7 bases. The junction had 4 bases not matched to a gene; V was cut back by 2 bases and J by 3 bases. The CDR3 covers 14 residues. Germline V lookup: CDR1 ENHRY, CDR2 SYGVKD. The CDR3 region is CAISEGQDYYEQYF. CDR3 in DNA: TGTGCCATCAGTGAGGGACAGGATTACTACGAGCAGTACTTC.

The chain links TRBV18 to TRBJ1-5; D may be TRBD1 (5 bases). This CDR3 contains 14 residues. CDR1 and CDR2 (germline): KGHSH, LQKENI. V was cut by 3 bases and J by 4 bases, with 10 bases left in between. CDR3 in amino acids: CASSPPGGNQPQHF. CDR3 in DNA: TGTGCCAGCTCACCCCCGGGGGGGAATCAGCCCCAGCATTTT.

This chain uses TRBV5-5 with TRBJ1-6; maybe TRBD1 (6 bases). V lost 1 base, J lost 2 bases, and 10 bases lay in between. The CDR3 loop spans 16 amino acids. Germline V gene sequence: CDR1 SGHKS, CDR2 YYEKEE (reference sequence). CDR3 bases: TGTGCCAGCAGCTTGTCCGCAGGGGCCTATAATTCACCCCTCCACTTT. Translated: CASSLSAGAYNSPLHF.

This rearrangement joins TRBV15 to TRBJ2-7; TRBD2 might be the D (6 bases). The CDR3 consists of 13 residues. The germline V gene has CDR1 LNHNV and CDR2 YYDKDF (reference sequence). The germline V and J ends were trimmed by 5 bases and 0 bases, with 8 bases remaining between them. CDR3 loop: CATSRGDSYEQYF. The CDR3 nucleotides read TGTGCCACCAGCCGCGGGGACTCCTACGAGCAGTACTTC. The variable domain in full, with the rest retrieved from reference TRBV15 and TRBJ2-7, is DAMVIQNPRYQVTQFGKPVTLSCSQTLNHNVMYWYQQKSSQAPKLLFHYYDKDFNNEADTPDNFQSRRPNTSFCFLDIRSPGLGDTAMYLCATSRGDSYEQYFGPGTRLTVT.

The J gene is TRBJ2-7, the V gene TRBV7-9; D is uncertain. CDR1 and CDR2 from the germline V gene are SEHNR and FQNEAQ (reference sequence). Trimming took 5 bases from V and 4 from J, leaving 12 bases between them. The length of the CDR3 is 13 residues. In DNA form, the CDR3 reads TGTGCCAGCAGCCCCCATCTAGATTACGAGCAGTACTTC. Encoded protein: CASSPHLDYEQYF.